This entry is about one T cell receptor beta chain. Its recognized antigen is unknown. There are no base qualities to consult, and no much larger clone falls within one base. TCR CDR3 regions were amplified from genomic DNA by multiplex PCR using the deep immunoSEQ assay. Genomic DNA extracted from each cell subset was distributed evenly over all wells of several immunoSEQ 96-well plates, and each plate served as one replicate. Each replicate PCR for sorted subsets received roughly 200 ng genomic DNA, equal to tens of thousands of T cell genomes. The purified libraries were quantified using a Qubit 3.0 fluorometer, sized with a Bioanalyzer 2100, and then quantified again using the KAPA Library Quantification kit. Each immunoSEQ 96-well plate was sequenced on its own single-read 150-cycle Illumina NextSeq 550 flow cell. On the authors' methods: Because the immunoSEQ output included only junctional sequences and no quality scores, the filtering could not be the same as the filtering used for full-length reads. To assign V/J genes and CDR3, sequences were annotated using PyIR, a Python wrapper for IgBLAST v1.9, with IMGT germline references. Reads were removed for weak V/J assignments (E-value above 1e-6), missing CDR3, stop codons, out-of-frame junctions, or ambiguous translated residues. V3J clonotypes were defined by identical inferred V gene, J gene, and CDR3 amino acid sequence. Percentage overlap between repertoires was calculated by dividing the number of shared unique clonotypes by the size of the smaller repertoire. Richness of each repertoire was evaluated using RTK rarefaction, the Chao1 estimator, and Recon v2.1 estimates of unobserved clonotypes. For all TCRbeta clonotypes obtained by the gDNA method from a few donors, generation probabilities were computed with OLGA. TCRdb mirrors the immuneACCESS table, restricted to in-frame sequences. Some clones are absent from its copies; in checked studies, under half trace to an unresolved V gene, and the reason for the others is unknown. That table supplies the V and J calls and clone size; D and trimming were determined from the DNA. A total of approximately 2.4 million clones appear in this sample, under 97% of them only once. The ten biggest clones cover roughly 0.13% of the sample.

This entry comes from a study of shared clonotypes between healthy human individuals (dated by TCRdb to the early 2020s). About the full investigation: Two women and three men aged 18 to 49 years were included in the cohort. Per donor, three plates each were used for CD4 naive and CD4 memory, two for CD8 naive, and one for CD8 memory. The study deeply sequenced blood TCR repertoires of about 5 healthy adults to estimate repertoire size and the extent of clonotype sharing between individuals. Different laboratories and diverse techniques were used to prepare libraries and sequence TCR repertoires, to increase sequencing depth and limit assay-specific biases. Between about 0.8 and 9.5 billion PBMCs per donor were obtained by leukapheresis.

V loses 4 bases of germline sequence and J loses 4 bases, and the interval between the two ends is 16 bases. Inclusive of the bounding cysteine and phenylalanine, the CDR3 is 15 residues long. This entry keeps only the CDR3 DNA: 45 bases, framed from base 1. The CDR1 and CDR2 encoded by the germline V gene are SGDLS and YYNGEE. The donors were healthy, HIV-negative adults who had no recently reported acute infections or vaccinations. Every donor was a Caucasian adult living in Nashville, Tennessee, USA. CD4+ T cells were enriched by magnetic negative selection, after which naive cells were positively selected on CD45RA and the negative fraction was taken as the memory subset. After blood collection by leukapheresis, PBMCs were isolated using Ficoll-Histopaque density gradient centrifugation and then cryopreserved in the vapor phase of liquid nitrogen. Purity and quantity of every magnetically sorted T cell population were checked by analytical flow cytometry. From each sorted fraction, genomic DNA was isolated and quantified by UV absorbance on a Nanodrop 2000c.

The paper's findings and limits, for the study overall: Naive subsets generally had larger estimated clonotype richness than memory subsets. Only blood was sampled, and tissue TCR repertoires likely differ from those in blood. Clonotypes shared by all four sorted-subset donors showed higher generation probabilities than non-shared clonotypes. Sharing across four donors was observed for about 4.8% of naive CD4, less than 4% of naive CD8, around 2.5% of memory CD4, and around 0.42% of memory CD8 clonotypes. Because the study included only a small number of donors, the genetic and exposure-history diversity represented was limited. Pairwise subsampling indicated that sequencing depth was expected to affect the degree of clonotype sharing among donors. Even with the large sequencing depth, rarefaction of the sorted-subset datasets indicated that sequencing was incomplete.

This chain joins TRBV9 to TRBJ2-3; TRBD2 could be the D gene, as 5 bases match. The sequencing sample was made of naive CD4+ T cells sorted from blood. According to the study, the label for this sample's cell subset or site signals: CD45RA+ positively selected. The receptor was derived from a young man in good health. The CDR3 region reads CASSPEGALPDTQYF. The DNA reads as follows: TGTGCCAGCAGCCCCGAGGGAGCCCTCCCAGATACGCAGTATTTT.